This entry describes one T cell receptor beta chain. Its target is not known. The record originates from a study of cytomegalovirus exposure and HLA in healthy donors. Study observations and caveats: Later analysis suggested most CMV-associated TCR beta chains were HLA-restricted.

Primers included in the PCR were 60 Vbeta and 13 Jbeta primers. Assay: immunoSEQ multiplex PCR; the TCRdb copy retains only in-frame clones and omits some. The sample holds more than 90,000 clones, 55% to 75% seen once. Input material: PBMCs. The sequence derives from a man aged 25 to 40 in good health and CMV-seropositive.

CDR3 region: CASSEVRQFYSNQPQHF. The DNA of the CDR3 is TGTGCCAGCAGTGAAGTTCGCCAGTTTTATAGCAATCAGCCCCAGCATTTT. The rearrangement uses TRBV2 and TRBJ1-5; no firm D call. The germline V and J ends were trimmed by 1 base and 0 bases, with 13 bases remaining between them. CDR1 and CDR2 (germline): SNHLY, FYNNEI. There are 17 residues in the CDR3. Based on the CDR3 plus reference TRBV2 and TRBJ1-5, the full variable domain is EPEVTQTPSHQVTQMGQEVILRCVPISNHLYFYWYRQILGQKVEFLVSFYNNEISEKSEIFDDQFSVERPDGSNFTLKIRSTKLEDSAMYFCASSEVRQFYSNQPQHFGDGTRLSIL.